This is a list of T cell receptor beta chains from one sample in a study of T cell responses to AZD1222 COVID-19 vaccine. TCRdb's table, derived via immunoSEQ multiplex PCR, lists solely in-frame clones and lacks some. The repertoire consists of roughly 120,000 clones, with about four fifths occurring once and the leading ten covering about 4.5%. Sample: peripheral blood, taken on day 0 of AZD1222 vaccination. The receptors come from an adult in good health. CDR3s include the opening cysteine and the closing phenylalanine or tryptophan. A D gene is named only where the DNA matches it firmly. Clone sizes are given selectively: once, few, many, or a class where the clone is expanded.

V	D	J	size	DNA	CDR3
TRBV7-8	TRBD1	TRBJ1-5	-	TGTGCCAGCAGCCCAGGGACAGGGGGCCTCAATCAGCCCCAGCATTTT	CASSPGTGGLNQPQHF
TRBV19	-	TRBJ1-2	-	TGTGCCAGTACCCGCGAGGTAGGGTTCCATGGCTACACCTTC	CASTREVGFHGYTF
TRBV6-5	-	TRBJ2-7	-	TGTGCCAGCAGCGTGACACAGTGGAACGAGCAGTACTTC	CASSVTQWNEQYF
TRBV7-9	-	TRBJ1-5	-	TGTGCCAGCAGCTTAGCCGCCAGTAATCAGCCCCAGCATTTT	CASSLAASNQPQHF
TRBV9	-	TRBJ1-3	-	TGTGCCAGCAGCGTACACTCTGGAAACACCATATATTTT	CASSVHSGNTIYF
TRBV7-9	TRBD2	TRBJ2-2	-	TGTGCCAGCAGCTTAGTCTTCAGGACTAGCCTGACCGGGGAGCTGTTTTTT	CASSLVFRTSLTGELFF
TRBV4-3	-	TRBJ1-4	-	TGCGCCAGCAGCCAAGGGCCAGGGAGGGAAAAACTGTTTTTT	CASSQGPGREKLFF
TRBV6-5	-	TRBJ1-1	-	TGTGCCAGCAGTTACGACAGTCGGACAGAAGCTTTCTTT	CASSYDSRTEAFF
TRBV18	-	TRBJ1-3	-	TGTGCCAGCTCACCAACAGGGGGAAACACCATATATTTT	CASSPTGGNTIYF
TRBV6-4	TRBD1	TRBJ2-1	-	TGTGCCAGCAGTGCCCTTCCCGGGACAGGGTTGTATGATGAGCAGTTCTTC	CASSALPGTGLYDEQFF
TRBV3-1/TRBV3-2	-	TRBJ2-5	-	TGTGCCAGCAGCCCCCTGATCCTCGGAGAGACCCAGTACTTC	CASSPLILGETQYF
TRBV2	-	TRBJ1-1	-	TGTGCCAGCAGTGAAGCGCGCCAGACTGAAGCTTTCTTT	CASSEARQTEAFF
TRBV28	-	TRBJ2-7	-	TGTGCCAGCAGCCGACTTGCAGACAGATACGAGCAGTACTTC	CASSRLADRYEQYF
TRBV11-3	-	TRBJ2-5	-	TGTGCCAGCAGCACACCGAGGGAACTAGGACAAGAGACCCAGTACTTC	CASSTPRELGQETQYF
TRBV7-2	-	TRBJ2-7	-	TGTGCCAGCAGCCCGGGATCTGTTAGCCTACGTCTGTACGAGCAGTACTTC	CASSPGSVSLRLYEQYF
TRBV7-6	TRBD1	TRBJ2-7	few	TGTGCCAGCAGCTTAGGGGACAGGGATACGCTCTACGAGCAGTACTTC	CASSLGDRDTLYEQYF
TRBV28	TRBD2	TRBJ2-1	-	TGTGCCAGCTTAGGCCGTACTAGCGGGAGGGGCCTCAATGAGCAGTTCTTC	CASLGRTSGRGLNEQFF
TRBV10-3	TRBD1	TRBJ1-1	-	TGTGCCATCAGTGAGTCCCTCGACAGGGGCACTGAAGCTTTCTTT	CAISESLDRGTEAFF
TRBV13	TRBD2	TRBJ2-7	-	TGTGCCAGCAGCCGTCAGACAGGCCGGGAAACTAGCGGGAGGGTTTACGAGCAGTACTTC	CASSRQTGRETSGRVYEQYF
TRBV20-1	-	TRBJ2-1	-	TGCAGTGCTCCACCCCAGAATGAGCAGTTCTTC	CSAPPQNEQFF
TRBV11-2	-	TRBJ1-2	-	TGTGCCAGCAGCTCGAGAGGCTATGGCTACACCTTC	CASSSRGYGYTF
TRBV9	TRBD2	TRBJ2-3	few	TGTGCCAGCAGCGTAGCAGCGGGAGGGGGAGATACGCAGTATTTT	CASSVAAGGGDTQYF
TRBV5-1	-	TRBJ2-3	-	TGCGCCAGCAGCTTGTTAAATGGGGTTGCAGATACGCAGTATTTT	CASSLLNGVADTQYF
TRBV4-3	TRBD2	TRBJ2-1	-	TGCGCCAGCAGCCGCCATCGGGGGGCTAGCGGGAAAAATGAGCAGTTCTTC	CASSRHRGASGKNEQFF
TRBV6-5	TRBD2	TRBJ2-7	-	TGTGCCAGCAGTTCGTGGACTAGCGGAGCTTACGAGCAGTACTTC	CASSSWTSGAYEQYF
TRBV19	TRBD2	TRBJ2-2	-	TGTGCCAGTAGTCCTAGCGGGAGTCCGAACACCGGGGAGCTGTTTTTT	CASSPSGSPNTGELFF
TRBV5-1	TRBD1	TRBJ1-3	-	TGCGCCAGCAGCACAAGAGGACAGGACTCTGGAAACACCATATATTTT	CASSTRGQDSGNTIYF
TRBV7-2	TRBD2	TRBJ2-3	-	TGTGCCAGCAGCTCCTCCCTGACTAGCGGGAGGCATACGCAGTATTTT	CASSSSLTSGRHTQYF
TRBV7-9	TRBD2	TRBJ2-5	once	TGTGCCAGCAGCTATGGACTAGCGGGGAGCCAAGAGACCCAGTACTTC	CASSYGLAGSQETQYF
TRBV7-9	-	TRBJ1-3	-	TGTGCCAGCAGCCGCGGGGAGTATGGAAACACCATATATTTT	CASSRGEYGNTIYF
TRBV6-1	-	TRBJ1-1	-	TGTGCCAGCAGTGATAAGACCTGGAACACTGAAGCTTTCTTT	CASSDKTWNTEAFF
TRBV4-3	TRBD1	TRBJ2-7	-	TGCGCCAGCAGCCAAAGGGACAGCTACGAGCAGTACTTC	CASSQRDSYEQYF
TRBV19	TRBD1	TRBJ1-1	-	TGTGCCAGTAGTCAACAACAGGGGGTAGGCACTGAAGCTTTCTTT	CASSQQQGVGTEAFF
TRBV30	-	TRBJ2-7	-	TGTGCCTGGAGTGTACAGGGTTCCTACGAGCAGTACTTC	CAWSVQGSYEQYF
TRBV28	-	TRBJ2-1	-	TGTGCCAGCAGTGCCGCGACAGGGAGGGCAAGGGAGCAGTTCTTC	CASSAATGRAREQFF
TRBV28	-	TRBJ1-2	-	TGTGCCACCCGACAGGACTATGGCTACACCTTC	CATRQDYGYTF
TRBV6-1	-	TRBJ2-3	-	TGTGCCAGCAGTGACAGGGGGGGGAGCGGTACGCAGTATTTT	CASSDRGGSGTQYF
TRBV30	-	TRBJ1-2	-	TGTGCCTGGAGTGTACAGGGCAGGGGACACTATGGCTACACCTTC	CAWSVQGRGHYGYTF
TRBV5-5	-	TRBJ2-7	-	TGTGCCAGCAGCTTCGCGACCGCGTCCGAGCAGTACTTC	CASSFATASEQYF
TRBV5-1	-	TRBJ1-2	-	TGCGCCAGCAGCCAGAACCTCAGGGAGAACTATGGCTACACCTTC	CASSQNLRENYGYTF
TRBV5-6	-	TRBJ2-5	-	TGTGCCAGCAGCGGGTCCCATGGGCAAGAGACCCAGTACTTC	CASSGSHGQETQYF
TRBV4-1	-	TRBJ2-3	-	TGCGCCAGCAGCACCTGGACAACGACTAGCACAGATACGCAGTATTTT	CASSTWTTTSTDTQYF
TRBV11-2	TRBD1	TRBJ2-3	-	TGTGCCAGCAGCCCTTGGGGGACAGGGATAGATACGCAGTATTTT	CASSPWGTGIDTQYF
TRBV28	TRBD1	TRBJ2-3	-	TGTGCCAGCACTACCGGGACAGGGACAGGGTGGGATACGCAGTATTTT	CASTTGTGTGWDTQYF
TRBV5-1	-	TRBJ2-1	-	TGCGCCAGCAGTCGAGGGGGGCGAAATGAGCAGTTCTTC	CASSRGGRNEQFF
TRBV6-2/TRBV6-3	-	TRBJ1-3	-	TGTGCCAGCAGTTACAGGATCTCTGGAAACACCATATATTTT	CASSYRISGNTIYF
TRBV6-5	-	TRBJ1-4	-	TGTGCCAGCAGTTACGAGCCGTCTGATGAAAAACTGTTTTTT	CASSYEPSDEKLFF
TRBV5-1	TRBD2	TRBJ2-3	-	TGCGCCAGCAGCCCTGGGGGACTAGCGGGTAGCACAGATACGCAGTATTTT	CASSPGGLAGSTDTQYF
TRBV18	TRBD2	TRBJ2-1	-	TGTGCCAGCTCACCAACTAGCGGGCGCCACAATGAGCAGTTCTTC	CASSPTSGRHNEQFF
TRBV5-1	TRBD1	TRBJ2-7	-	TGCGCCAGCAGCACAACAGGGGGGAACTACGAGCAGTACTTC	CASSTTGGNYEQYF
TRBV27	-	TRBJ1-1	once	TGTGCCAGCAGTACCGTACCCTCGCGAGCCATGAACACTGAAGCTTTCTTT	CASSTVPSRAMNTEAFF
TRBV6-2/TRBV6-3	TRBD1	TRBJ1-2	once	TGTGCCAGCAGTCCAGAATCCAGGGGGCGCGGAGGCTACACCTTC	CASSPESRGRGGYTF
TRBV6-5	TRBD2	TRBJ2-4	-	TGTGCCAGCAGTTTGGCGGGAGAGAGCAAAAACATTCAGTACTTC	CASSLAGESKNIQYF
TRBV7-2	TRBD1	TRBJ1-1	-	TGTGCCAGCAGCTTAGCGACAGGGGTGAGGACTGAAGCTTTCTTT	CASSLATGVRTEAFF